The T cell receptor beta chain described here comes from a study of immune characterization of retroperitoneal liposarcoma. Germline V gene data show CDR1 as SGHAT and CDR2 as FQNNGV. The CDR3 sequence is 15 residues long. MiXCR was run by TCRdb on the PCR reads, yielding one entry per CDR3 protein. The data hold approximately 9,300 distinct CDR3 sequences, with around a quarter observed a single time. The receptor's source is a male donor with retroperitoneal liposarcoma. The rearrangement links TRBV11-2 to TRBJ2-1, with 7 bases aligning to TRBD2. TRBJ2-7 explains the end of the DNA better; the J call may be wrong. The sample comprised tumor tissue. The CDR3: CASSLVLGLVDEQYF. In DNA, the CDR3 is TGTGCCAGCAGCTTAGTATTAGGACTAGTCGATGAGCAGTACTTC.